This T cell receptor (beta chain) was found in a study of naive and memory T cell subsets. V lost 4 bases, J lost 4 bases, and 4 bases stayed unmatched. CDR3 length: 15 amino acids. In germline, CDR1 is MGHRA, CDR2 YSYEKL. Four PCR rounds used nested alpha and beta constant region primers plus the SP2 primer. One entry per CDR3 protein results from TCRdb running MiXCR on the 5' RACE reads. The repertoire includes about 62,000 distinct CDR3 sequences, more than 6% of them detected once, and over 15% sits in the top ten. An oligonucleotide containing a UMI was ligated to the 3' end of TCR cDNA. The V call is TRBV4-1, the J call TRBJ1-1; 12 nucleotides match TRBD1. The TCR sequence derives from a female donor in good health. CDR3 sequence (DNA): TGCGCCAGCAGCCTGGGACAGGGGGCGGTCACTGAAGCTTTCTTT. Protein: CASSLGQGAVTEAFF.